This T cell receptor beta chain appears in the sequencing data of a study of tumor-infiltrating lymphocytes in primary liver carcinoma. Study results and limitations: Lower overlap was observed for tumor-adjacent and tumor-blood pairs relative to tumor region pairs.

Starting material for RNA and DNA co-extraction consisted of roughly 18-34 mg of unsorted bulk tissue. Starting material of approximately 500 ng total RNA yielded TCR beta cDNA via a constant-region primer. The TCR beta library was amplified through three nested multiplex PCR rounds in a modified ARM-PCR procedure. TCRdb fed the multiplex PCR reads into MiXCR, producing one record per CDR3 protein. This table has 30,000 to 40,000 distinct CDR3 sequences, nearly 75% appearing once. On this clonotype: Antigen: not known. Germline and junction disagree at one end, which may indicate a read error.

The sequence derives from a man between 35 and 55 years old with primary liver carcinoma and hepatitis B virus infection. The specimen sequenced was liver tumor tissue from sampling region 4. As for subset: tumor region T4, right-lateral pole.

CDR3 residues: CASKGKRSYDQYF. CDR3 coding DNA: TGTGCCAGCAAGGGGAAGCGGTCCTACGACCAGTACTTC. This rearrangement joins TRBV11-1 to TRBJ2-7, with D possibly being TRBD1 or TRBD2 (5 bases each). This CDR3 comprises 13 residues. From germline, CDR1 is SGHAT and CDR2 FQDESV (reference sequence).